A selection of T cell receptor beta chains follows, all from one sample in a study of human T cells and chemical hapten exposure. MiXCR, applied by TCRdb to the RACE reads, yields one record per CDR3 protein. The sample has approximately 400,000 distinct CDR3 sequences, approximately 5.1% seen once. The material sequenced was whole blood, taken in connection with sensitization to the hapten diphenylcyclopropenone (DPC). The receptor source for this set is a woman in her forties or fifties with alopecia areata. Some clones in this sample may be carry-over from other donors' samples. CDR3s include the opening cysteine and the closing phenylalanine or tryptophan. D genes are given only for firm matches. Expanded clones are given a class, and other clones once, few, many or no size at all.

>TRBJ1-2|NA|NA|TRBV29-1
CSVELLSGFGYTF
TGCAGCGTTGAACTATTATCAGGGTTCGGCTACACCTTC
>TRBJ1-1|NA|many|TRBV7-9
CASSSPPGEAFF
TGTGCCAGCAGCTCGCCGCCGGGGGAAGCTTTCTTT
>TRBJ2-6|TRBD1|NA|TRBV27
CASSFRDRESGANVLTF
TGTGCCAGCAGTTTCCGGGACAGGGAGTCCGGGGCCAACGTCCTGACTTTC
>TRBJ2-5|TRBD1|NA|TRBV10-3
CAISEPTGGHETQYF
TGTGCCATCAGTGAGCCGACAGGGGGTCACGAGACCCAGTACTTC
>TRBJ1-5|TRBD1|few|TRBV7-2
CASSPDRGRNQPQHF
TGTGCCAGCAGTCCGGACAGGGGACGCAATCAGCCCCAGCATTTT
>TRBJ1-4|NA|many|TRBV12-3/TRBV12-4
CASSLMGPNEKLFF
TGTGCCAGCAGTTTGATGGGGCCTAATGAAAAACTGTTTTTT
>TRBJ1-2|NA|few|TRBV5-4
CASSLRLNYGYTF
TGTGCCAGCAGCTTGAGGTTGAACTATGGCTACACCTTC
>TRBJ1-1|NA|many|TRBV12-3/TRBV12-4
CASSLGLVENTEAFF
TGTGCCAGCAGTTTAGGTCTAGTGGAGAACACTGAAGCTTTCTTT
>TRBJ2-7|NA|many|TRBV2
CASSEGVAHEQYF
TGTGCCAGCAGTGAAGGGGTTGCTCACGAGCAGTACTTC
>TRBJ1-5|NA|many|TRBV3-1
CASSQERDSNQPQHF
TGTGCCAGCAGCCAAGAAAGGGATAGCAATCAGCCCCAGCATTTT
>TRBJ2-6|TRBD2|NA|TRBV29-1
CSVDLAGGSGANVLTF
TGCAGCGTTGATCTAGCGGGAGGCTCTGGGGCCAACGTCCTGACTTTC
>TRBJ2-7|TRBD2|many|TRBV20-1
CSVRTRGASYEQYF
TGCAGTGTACGCACGCGGGGGGCCTCTTACGAGCAGTACTTC
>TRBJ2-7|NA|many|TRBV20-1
CSARRGGGAQTGEQYF
TGCAGTGCTAGACGTGGAGGGGGGGCTCAGACGGGCGAGCAGTACTTC
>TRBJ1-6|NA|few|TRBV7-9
CASSTRTVLNSPLHF
TGTGCCAGCAGCACCCGGACTGTTCTGAATTCACCCCTCCACTTT
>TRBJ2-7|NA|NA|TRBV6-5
CASSPRSLTYEQYF
TGTGCCAGCAGCCCTAGATCACTTACCTACGAGCAGTACTTC
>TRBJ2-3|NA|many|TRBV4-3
CASSQELGSSSDTQYF
TGCGCCAGCAGCCAAGAACTGGGTAGCTCAAGCGATACGCAGTATTTT
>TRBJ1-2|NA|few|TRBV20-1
CSAHGGGDDGYTF
TGCAGTGCGCACGGAGGGGGGGACGATGGCTACACCTTC
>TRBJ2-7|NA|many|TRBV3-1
CASSQEGPASSYEQYF
TGTGCCAGCAGCCAAGAGGGGCCGGCGAGCTCCTACGAGCAGTACTTC
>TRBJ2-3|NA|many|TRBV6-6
CASSYTGATDTQYF
TGTGCCAGCAGTTACACCGGGGCCACAGATACGCAGTATTTT
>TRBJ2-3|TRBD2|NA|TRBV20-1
CSARDPAGEVDTQYF
TGCAGTGCTAGAGACCCAGCGGGGGAAGTAGATACGCAGTATTTT
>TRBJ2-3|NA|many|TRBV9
CASSSRIKGPTDTQYF
TGTGCCAGCAGCTCTAGGATCAAGGGCCCGACAGATACGCAGTATTTT
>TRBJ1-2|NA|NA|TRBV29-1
CSVEEVGNYGYTF
TGCAGCGTTGAAGAGGTCGGGAACTATGGCTACACCTTC